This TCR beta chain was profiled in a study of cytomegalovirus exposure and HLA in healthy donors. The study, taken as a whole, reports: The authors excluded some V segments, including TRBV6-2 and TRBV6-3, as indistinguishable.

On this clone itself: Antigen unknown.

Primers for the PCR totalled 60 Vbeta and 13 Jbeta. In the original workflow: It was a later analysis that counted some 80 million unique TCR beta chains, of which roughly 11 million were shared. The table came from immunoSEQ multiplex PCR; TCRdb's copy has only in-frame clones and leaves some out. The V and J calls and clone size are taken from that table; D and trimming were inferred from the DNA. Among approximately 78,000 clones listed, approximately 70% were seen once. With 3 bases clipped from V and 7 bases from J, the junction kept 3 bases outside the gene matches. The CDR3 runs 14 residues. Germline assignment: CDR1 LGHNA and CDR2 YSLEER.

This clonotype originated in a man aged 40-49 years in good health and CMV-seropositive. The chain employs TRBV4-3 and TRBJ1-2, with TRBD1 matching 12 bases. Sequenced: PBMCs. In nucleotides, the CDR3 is TGCGCCAGCAGCCAGGGACAGGGGGCGGGTGGCTACACCTTC. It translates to CASSQGQGAGGYTF.